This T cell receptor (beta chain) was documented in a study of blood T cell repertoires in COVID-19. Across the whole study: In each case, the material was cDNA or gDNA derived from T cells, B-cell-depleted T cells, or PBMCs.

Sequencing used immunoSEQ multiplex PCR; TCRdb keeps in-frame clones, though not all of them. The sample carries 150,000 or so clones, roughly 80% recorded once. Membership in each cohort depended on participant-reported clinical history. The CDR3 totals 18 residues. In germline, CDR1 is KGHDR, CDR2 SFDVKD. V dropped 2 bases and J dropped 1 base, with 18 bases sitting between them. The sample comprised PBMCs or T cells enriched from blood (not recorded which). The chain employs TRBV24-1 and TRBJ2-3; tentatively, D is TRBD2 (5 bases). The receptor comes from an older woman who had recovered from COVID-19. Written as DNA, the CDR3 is TGTGCCACCAGTGATTCCCTCGGTACGGGATGGGGCACAGATACGCAGTATTTT. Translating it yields CATSDSLGTGWGTDTQYF.